This is a list of T cell receptor beta chains from one sample in a study of OX40 agonist ivuxolimab in advanced cancers. Clones were read by immunoSEQ multiplex PCR, and TCRdb kept only the in-frame ones, dropping some. The profile shows tens of thousands of clones, more than 75% of them singletons. The sample in question was CD4+ or CD8+ T cells sorted from blood, obtained in a trial of the OX40 agonist ivuxolimab. The receptors were sampled from an adult with an advanced solid tumor such as melanoma, head and neck, liver or kidney cancer. Each CDR3 is given with its conserved first and last residue. D genes are given only for firm matches. Where a row states a size, it is once, few, many or the class of an expanded clone; other rows omit it.

d_call	cdr3_length	clone_size	v_call	j_call	cdr3_nt	cdr3_aa
-	14	-	TRBV27	TRBJ2-1	TGTGCCAGCTCCGCGGGACAAATTTTCGGTGAGCAGTTCTTC	CASSAGQIFGEQFF
TRBD1	13	-	TRBV5-4	TRBJ1-4	TGTGCCAGCACCGAGGGGGCCGGAGAAAAACTGTTTTTT	CASTEGAGEKLFF
-	15	-	TRBV19	TRBJ2-3	TGTGCCAGTAGTATCGCCGCCGGGGGCACAGATACGCAGTATTTT	CASSIAAGGTDTQYF
TRBD1	17	-	TRBV27	TRBJ1-2	TGTGCCAGCAGTGGCGCAGGGGGGGTTTTTCGCGGCTATGGCTACACCTTC	CASSGAGGVFRGYGYTF
TRBD2	15	-	TRBV11-1	TRBJ2-5	TGTGCCAGCAGCTTAATGGCGGGGGGGCAAGGGACCCAGTACTTC	CASSLMAGGQGTQYF
-	14	-	TRBV12-5	TRBJ1-1	TGTGCTAGTGGTTTGGGACGGACGAACACTGAAGCTTTCTTT	CASGLGRTNTEAFF
TRBD1	14	-	TRBV6-1	TRBJ1-5	TGTGCCAGCATCCTGACAGGGAGCAATCAGCCCCAGCATTTT	CASILTGSNQPQHF
TRBD1	13	-	TRBV27	TRBJ2-3	TGTGCCAGCAGCCTCCGAAACAGGGGGTTGCAGTATTTT	CASSLRNRGLQYF
TRBD1	16	-	TRBV9	TRBJ1-1	TGTGCCAGCAGCGTAGATCAGGGGGCGAGATTGACTGAAGCTTTCTTT	CASSVDQGARLTEAFF
TRBD1	17	-	TRBV9	TRBJ2-3	TGTGCCAGCAGCGTAGATGCGGGACAGGGGGTCCCAGATACGCAGTATTTT	CASSVDAGQGVPDTQYF
TRBD2	15	once	TRBV15	TRBJ2-7	TGTGCCACCAGCAGAGAGCTAGCGGGATCTGCCGAGCAGTACTTC	CATSRELAGSAEQYF
TRBD2	15	-	TRBV4-1	TRBJ2-5	TGCGCCAGCAGCCAAGTACTAGCGGGACAAGAGACCCAGTACTTC	CASSQVLAGQETQYF
-	15	-	TRBV6-1	TRBJ1-5	TGTGCCAGCAGTCCCACAGGAATTAGCAATCAGCCCCAGCATTTT	CASSPTGISNQPQHF
TRBD2	17	-	TRBV30	TRBJ2-1	TGTGCCTGGAGGGGTCCAGGGTTAGCGGGGGCCTACAATGAGCAGTTCTTC	CAWRGPGLAGAYNEQFF
-	17	-	TRBV4-2	TRBJ1-3	TGTGCCAGCAGCCAAGTAGGGCAAACCGTCTCTGGAAACACCATATATTTT	CASSQVGQTVSGNTIYF
-	13	-	TRBV30	TRBJ1-2	TGTGCCTGGAGTTGGGGCCTGGGCTATGGCTACACCTTC	CAWSWGLGYGYTF
-	14	-	TRBV13	TRBJ1-3	TGTGCCAGCACACAGGCAAGCTCTGGAAACACCATATATTTT	CASTQASSGNTIYF